The present T cell receptor beta chain was sequenced within a study of blood T cell repertoires in COVID-19. Study overall: The United States, Italy and Spain provided the acute and convalescent COVID-19 samples. The cDNA or gDNA used as material had been derived from T cells, B-cell-depleted T cells, or PBMCs.

Germline CDR1 reads MNHEY; CDR2 reads SVGEGT. The CDR3 covers 13 residues. With V trimmed by 5 bases and J by 4 bases, 4 bases remained unmatched. Original methodology: The authors estimated nucleated cell counts from reference gene primer amplification. Sequencing was performed with immunoSEQ multiplex PCR; in TCRdb, only in-frame clones are kept and a portion is missing. V, J and clone size reflect that table, while D and trimming were determined from the DNA. The data show some 85,000 clones, with around 76% seen just once and approximately 19% held by the top ten. This sequence joins TRBV6-2 or TRBV6-3 and TRBJ2-7; the match to TRBD1 covers 8 bases. The origin of this receptor is an elderly woman with active or convalescent COVID-19. What was sequenced was peripheral blood. Written as DNA, the CDR3 is TGTGCCAGCAGTGACAGGGGATGGTACGAGCAGTACTTC. This translates into CASSDRGWYEQYF.